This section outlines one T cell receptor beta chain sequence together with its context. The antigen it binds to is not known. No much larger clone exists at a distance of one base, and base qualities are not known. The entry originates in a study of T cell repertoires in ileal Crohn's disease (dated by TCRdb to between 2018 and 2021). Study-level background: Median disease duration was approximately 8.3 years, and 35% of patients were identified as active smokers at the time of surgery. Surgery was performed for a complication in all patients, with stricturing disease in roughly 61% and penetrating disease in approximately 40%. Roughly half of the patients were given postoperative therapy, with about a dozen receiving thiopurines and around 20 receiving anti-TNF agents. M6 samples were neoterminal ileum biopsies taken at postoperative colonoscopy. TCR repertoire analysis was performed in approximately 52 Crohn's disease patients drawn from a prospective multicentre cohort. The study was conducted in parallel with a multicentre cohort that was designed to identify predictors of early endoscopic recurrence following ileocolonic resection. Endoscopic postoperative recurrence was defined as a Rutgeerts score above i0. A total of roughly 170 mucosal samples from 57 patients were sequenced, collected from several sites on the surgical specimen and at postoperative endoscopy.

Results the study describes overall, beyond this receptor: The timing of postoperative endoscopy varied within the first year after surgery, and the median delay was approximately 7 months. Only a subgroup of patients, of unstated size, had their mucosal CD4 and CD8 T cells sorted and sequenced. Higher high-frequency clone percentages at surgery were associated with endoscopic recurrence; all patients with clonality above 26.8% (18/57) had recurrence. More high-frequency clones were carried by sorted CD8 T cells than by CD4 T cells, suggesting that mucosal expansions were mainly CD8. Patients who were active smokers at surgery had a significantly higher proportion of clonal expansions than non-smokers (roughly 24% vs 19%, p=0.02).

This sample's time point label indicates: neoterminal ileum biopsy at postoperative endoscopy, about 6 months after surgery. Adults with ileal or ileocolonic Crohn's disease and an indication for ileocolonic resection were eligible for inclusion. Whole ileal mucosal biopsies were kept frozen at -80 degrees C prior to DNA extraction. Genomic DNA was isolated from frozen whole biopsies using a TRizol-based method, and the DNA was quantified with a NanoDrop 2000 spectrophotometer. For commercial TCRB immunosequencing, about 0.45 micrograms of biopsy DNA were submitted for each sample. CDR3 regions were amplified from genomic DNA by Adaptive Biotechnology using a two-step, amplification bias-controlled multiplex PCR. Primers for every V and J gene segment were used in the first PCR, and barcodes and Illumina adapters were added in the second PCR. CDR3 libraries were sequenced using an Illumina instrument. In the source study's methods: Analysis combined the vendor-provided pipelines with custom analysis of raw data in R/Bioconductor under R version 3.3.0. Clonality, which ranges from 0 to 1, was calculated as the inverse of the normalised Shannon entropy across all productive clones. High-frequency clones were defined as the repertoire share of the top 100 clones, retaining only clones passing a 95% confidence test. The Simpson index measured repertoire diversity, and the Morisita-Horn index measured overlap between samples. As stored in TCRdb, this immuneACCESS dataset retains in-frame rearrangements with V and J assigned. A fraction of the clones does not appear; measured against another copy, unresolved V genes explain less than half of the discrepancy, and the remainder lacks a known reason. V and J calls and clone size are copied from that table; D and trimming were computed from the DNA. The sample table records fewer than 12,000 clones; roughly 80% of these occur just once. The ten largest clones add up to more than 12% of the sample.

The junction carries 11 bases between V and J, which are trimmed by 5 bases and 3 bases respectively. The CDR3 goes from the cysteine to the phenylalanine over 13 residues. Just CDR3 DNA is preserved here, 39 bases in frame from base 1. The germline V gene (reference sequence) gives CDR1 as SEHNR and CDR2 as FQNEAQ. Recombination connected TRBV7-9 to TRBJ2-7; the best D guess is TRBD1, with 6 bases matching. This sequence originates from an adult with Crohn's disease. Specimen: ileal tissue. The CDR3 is CASSGRDNYEQYF. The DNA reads TGTGCCAGCAGCGGCCGGGACAACTACGAGCAGTACTTC. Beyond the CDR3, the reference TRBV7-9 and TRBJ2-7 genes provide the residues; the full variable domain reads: DTGVSQNPRHKITKRGQNVTFRCDPISEHNRLYWYRQTLGQGPEFLTYFQNEAQLEKSRLLSDRFSAERPKGSFSTLEIQRTEQGDSAMYLCASSGRDNYEQYFGPGTRLTVT.